Listed here are 16 T cell receptor beta chains from one sample, sequenced in a study of blood T cell repertoires in COVID-19. Generated by immunoSEQ multiplex PCR, the TCRdb table keeps only in-frame clones and is missing some. The table has under 200,000 clones, around 86% seen once. The sequenced sample was peripheral blood. The receptors originated from a man between 18 and 35 years old with acute or convalescent COVID-19.

The chain carries TRBV7-8 and TRBJ1-3; TRBD1 is a possible D gene (5 bases). Germline-derived CDR1 and CDR2 are SGHVS and FQNEAQ. Trimming stripped 4 bases from V and 0 bases from J, with 10 bases between. The CDR3 contains 15 residues. The CDR3 region is CASSSTALSGNTIYF. CDR3 DNA sequence: TGTGCCAGCAGCTCGACAGCCCTCTCTGGAAACACCATATATTTT. The full variable domain, with the rest looked up from reference TRBV7-8 and TRBJ1-3, is GAGVSQSPRYKVAKRGQDVALRCDPISGHVSLFWYQQALGQGPEFLTYFQNEAQLDKSGLPSDRFFAERPEGSVSTLKIQRTQQEDSAVYLCASSSTALSGNTIYFGEGSWLTVV.

This clone was seen only a few times. The V call is TRBV5-1, the J call TRBJ2-1; 12 positions match TRBD1. Germline V gene sequence: CDR1 SGHRS, CDR2 YFSETQ. The CDR3 length is 16 residues. Trimming at V came to 1 base and at J to 9 bases, leaving 8 bases not matched to a gene. The CDR3 nucleotides read TGCGCCAGCAGCTTGAGGCCAGGGACAGGGGGCCGTGAGCAGTTCTTC. Its translation is CASSLRPGTGGREQFF.

The chain has TRBV4-1 and TRBJ1-6, with a tentative D call TRBD1 (6 bases). Germline V gives CDR1 MGHRA, CDR2 YSYEKL. Trimming cost V 4 bases and J 5 bases, with 12 bases left between them. The CDR3 spans 15 residues. CDR3 protein: CASSPGVLNNSPLHF. The CDR3 DNA reads TGCGCCAGCAGCCCAGGGGTTTTAAATAATTCACCCCTCCACTTT.

CDR3 amino acids: CASGPPLAPEQFF. CDR3 coding DNA: TGTGCCAGCGGCCCTCCACTAGCACCGGAGCAGTTCTTC. This chain connects TRBV9 to TRBJ2-1, with D possibly TRBD2 on 6 matching bases. Between the trimmed V and J ends, which lost 7 bases and 10 bases, there was a span of 18 bases. Looked up from germline, CDR1 is SGDLS and CDR2 is YYNGEE. The CDR3 has 13 amino acids. Drawing the rest from reference TRBV9 and TRBJ2-1, the complete variable domain is DSGVTQTPKHLITATGQRVTLRCSPRSGDLSVYWYQQSLDQGLQFLIQYYNGEERAKGNILERFSAQQFPDLHSELNLSSLELGDSALYFCASGPPLAPEQFFGPGTRLTVL.

A single count supports this clone. The J gene is TRBJ2-7, the V gene TRBV5-1, with 7 nucleotides matching TRBD1. Trimming at V came to 5 bases and at J to 3 bases, leaving 5 bases not matched to a gene. Germline CDR1 reads SGHRS; CDR2 reads YFSETQ. The CDR3 sequence is 13 residues long. CDR3 sequence reads: CASSLDRNYEQYF. In nucleotides, the CDR3 is TGCGCCAGCAGTCTGGACAGGAACTACGAGCAGTACTTC.

This chain joins TRBV28 and TRBJ2-3, with 10 bases matching TRBD1. The CDR3 loop spans 15 amino acids. The germline V gene has CDR1 MDHEN and CDR2 SYDVKM. V was pared by 3 bases and J by 3 bases, with 3 bases of the junction left unmatched. CDR3 DNA: TGTGCCAGCAGTTTTCCGGGACAGGGGACAGATACGCAGTATTTT. Translated, it gives CASSFPGQGTDTQYF.

This CDR3 is CASSAPGQGSNDTEAFF. The DNA of the CDR3 is TGTGCCAGCAGCGCACCGGGACAGGGGAGTAACGACACTGAAGCTTTCTTT. The chain has TRBV21-1 and TRBJ1-1; TRBD1 reflects the table's D call only, with no check against the DNA. TRBV21-1 is designated a pseudogene. The CDR3 is 17 residues long.

The chain links TRBV12-3 or TRBV12-4 to TRBJ1-6, with D unresolved. The V gene lost 3 bases and the J gene lost 10 bases, with 7 bases spanning the gap. The CDR3 is 12 residues long. The CDR3 DNA is TGTGCCAGCAGTTTCCCCAGGTCACCCCTCCACTTT. Its translation: CASSFPRSPLHF.

The chain employs TRBV6-6 and TRBJ2-3; 7 bases are a match to TRBD1. V lost 8 bases and J lost 5; bases outside the gene matches: 4. Germline loops: CDR1 MNHNY, CDR2 SVGAGI (reference sequence). The CDR3 loop spans 12 amino acids. The CDR3 spells CASGQARDTQYF. The CDR3 nucleotides are TGTGCCAGCGGACAGGCTCGAGATACGCAGTATTTT.

CDR3: CASSLIGRAEAFF. The CDR3 DNA sequence: TGTGCCAGCAGTTTAATCGGGCGGGCTGAAGCTTTCTTT. The rearrangement uses TRBV28 and TRBJ1-1, with unresolved D. CDR1 is MDHEN, CDR2 SYDVKM, per germline. With 2 bases removed from V and 6 bases from J, the gap between germline ends came to 10 bases. CDR3 length: 13 residues.

This clone was recorded a few times. This rearrangement joins TRBV6-5 to TRBJ1-2, with 7 bases identical to TRBD1. CDR3 length: 16 residues. CDR1 is MNHEY, CDR2 SVGAGI, per germline. Trimming at V came to 0 bases and at J to 2 bases, leaving 6 bases not matched to a gene. CDR3 protein: CASSYSVRGENYGYTF. CDR3 bases: TGTGCCAGCAGTTACTCGGTCAGGGGGGAAAACTATGGCTACACCTTC.

This chain links TRBV6-1 with TRBJ1-3; 10 nucleotides align to TRBD1. In germline, CDR1 is MNHNS, CDR2 SASEGT. The junction had 9 bases not matched to a gene; V was cut back by 3 bases and J by 1 base. The CDR3 totals 18 residues. DNA for the CDR3: TGTGCCAGCAGTGAGGGGGACAGGGGATTCGTGTCTGGAAACACCATATATTTT. It encodes CASSEGDRGFVSGNTIYF.

The chain uses TRBV11-2 and TRBJ1-4; 10 bases agree with TRBD1. Trimming at V came to 7 bases and at J to 0 bases, leaving 5 bases not matched to a gene. From germline, CDR1 is SGHAT and CDR2 FQNNGV. The CDR3 sequence is 16 residues long. For the CDR3, the DNA is TGTGCCAGCAACCCGGGACAGGGGACAACTAATGAAAAACTGTTTTTT. Translating it yields CASNPGQGTTNEKLFF. Together with reference TRBV11-2 and TRBJ1-4, the CDR3 gives the full variable domain: EAGVAQSPRYKIIEKRQSVAFWCNPISGHATLYWYQQILGQGPKLLIQFQNNGVVDDSQLPKDRFSAERLKGVDSTLKIQPAKLEDSAVYLCASNPGQGTTNEKLFFGSGTQLSVL.

This clone was seen only once. This sequence joins TRBV27 and TRBJ2-6, with TRBD1 matching 7 bases. This CDR3 comprises 15 residues. Unmatched junction bases numbered 3, after V lost 5 bases and J lost 2 bases. CDR1 and CDR2 (germline): MNHEY, SMNVEV (reference sequence). The CDR3 DNA reads as TGTGCCAGCAGTAATCAGGGGGCTGGGGCCAACGTCCTGACTTTC. Protein sequence: CASSNQGAGANVLTF.

The J gene is TRBJ2-7, the V gene TRBV11-2; a possible D gene is TRBD1 (6 bases). The V end was cut by 1 base, the J end by 3 bases, with 10 bases between. CDR3 size: 14 residues. The germline V gene encodes CDR1 SGHAT and CDR2 FQNNGV. The DNA of the CDR3 is TGTGCCAGCAGCTTAGGGGGGCCTTACTACGAGCAGTACGTC. Its translation is CASSLGGPYYEQYV.

The genes are TRBV28 and TRBJ1-2; D not certain. Germline V gene data show CDR1 as MDHEN and CDR2 as SYDVKM. V shed 3 bases and J shed 0 bases, with 11 bases lying between them. The CDR3 is made up of 15 amino acids. The CDR3 sequence is CASSFGETPNYGYTF. CDR3 DNA: TGTGCCAGCAGTTTCGGGGAGACTCCTAACTATGGCTACACCTTC.